The rows below give T cell receptor gamma chains drawn from one sample of a study of Vδ1+ human thymocytes. TCRdb reanalysed the multiplex PCR reads via CATT. The sample has over 20,000 gamma-chain clones, roughly an eighth seen once. Sequencing was done on a sample of Vdelta1+ gamma-delta thymocytes from the thymus. All receptors come from a child younger than two who had congenital heart surgery. Each CDR3 is given with its conserved first and last residue. Clone size, where shown, is once, few, many, or a class for clones that have expanded.

j_call clone_size v_call cdr3_aa
TRGJ1/TRGJ2 . TRGV9 CALWAPGYKKLF
TRGJP2 . TRGV4 CATWNGKSDWIKTF
TRGJP2 few TRGV4 CATWDGLGSSDWIKTF
TRGJP2 few TRGV5 CATWDRRDRRGLGSDWIKTF
TRGJ1/TRGJ2 . TRGV5 CATWDGALYYKKLF
TRGJP2 . TRGV2 CATWDGPSNGSDWIKTF
TRGJ1/TRGJ2 . TRGV2 CATWEGRTDYYKKLF
TRGJ1/TRGJ2 . TRGV5 CATWDSSNYYKKLF
TRGJ1/TRGJ2 few TRGV8 CATWVPWGNGKKLF
TRGJP1 few TRGV2 CATWDGNTTGWFKIF
TRGJ1/TRGJ2 once TRGV4 CATWNGPLNSNYYKKLF
TRGJ1/TRGJ2 . TRGV3 CATWDSPRGDKKLF
TRGJP1 few TRGV5 CATWDRRGFKIF
TRGJP2 few TRGV5 CATWDRVSSDWIKTF
TRGJ1/TRGJ2 . TRGV8 CATWSKGRKLF
TRGJ1/TRGJ2 medium-sized TRGV9 CALWEAHYYKKLF
TRGJP2 . TRGV4 CATWNGGGLGDWIKTF
TRGJ1/TRGJ2 few TRGV8 CATWDSPYYKKLF
TRGJ1/TRGJ2 few TRGV4 CATWKGGYKKLF
TRGJ1/TRGJ2 few TRGV2 CATWDGLKKLF
TRGJP2 few TRGV4 CATWESESSDWIKTF
TRGJP1 . TRGV9 CALWLDTGWFKIF
TRGJ1/TRGJ2 few TRGV4 CATWNRRYYKKLF
TRGJ1/TRGJ2 few TRGV9 CALWEVRGYKKLF
TRGJ1/TRGJ2 few TRGV9 CALWDPSYYKKLF
TRGJ1/TRGJ2 few TRGV9 CASWEMAYYKKLF
TRGJ1/TRGJ2 few TRGV8 CATCVLCDEKLF
TRGJ1/TRGJ2 . TRGV9 CALWEAPPYYKKLF
TRGJP . TRGV9 CALWEVLEELGKKIKVF
TRGJ1/TRGJ2 . TRGV3 CATWNAPNYYKKLF
TRGJ1/TRGJ2 . TRGV2 CATWDGLGYKKLF
TRGJP2 . TRGV2 CTTWDGPGSDWIKTF
TRGJ1/TRGJ2 . TRGV9 CALCEMHKKLF
TRGJ1/TRGJ2 . TRGV4 CATWKLNYYKKLF
TRGJ1/TRGJ2 few TRGV8 CATWDRGYKKLF
TRGJ1/TRGJ2 . TRGV4 CATWDVPEAIKKLF
TRGJP1 . TRGV4 CATWDAADTTGWFKIF
TRGJ1/TRGJ2 . TRGV3 CATWDSHNHYKKLF
TRGJ1/TRGJ2 medium-sized TRGV2 CATWDGQEKLF
TRGJ1/TRGJ2 few TRGV9 CALWESKGGKLF
TRGJ1/TRGJ2 few TRGV2 CATWDGQYKKLF
TRGJP1 few TRGV8 CATWVEGTTGWFKIF
TRGJ1/TRGJ2 . TRGV2 CATWDVEKLF
TRGJ1/TRGJ2 . TRGV3 CATWDRPFYKKLF
TRGJ1/TRGJ2 . TRGV5 CATWGPFVLKKLF
TRGJ1/TRGJ2 few TRGV4 CATWNPIYYKKLF
TRGJP1 . TRGV8 CASPVGWFKIF
TRGJ1/TRGJ2 . TRGV3 CATWDRPSLNKKLF
TRGJP2 . TRGV2 CATWFSSDWIKTF
TRGJP2 . TRGV4 CATWRRDWIKTF
TRGJP2 few TRGV9 CALWAGDWIKTF
TRGJ1/TRGJ2 few TRGV5 CATWDRPSKKLF
TRGJ1/TRGJ2 . TRGV8 CATWVPHKKLF
TRGJ1/TRGJ2 . TRGV4 CATWDGPRYYKKLF
TRGJ1/TRGJ2 few TRGV3 CATWDPGDYKKLF
TRGJ1/TRGJ2 . TRGV9 CALWEVLLNGKLF
TRGJP2 . TRGV3 CATWDSPPRSSDWIKTF
TRGJ1/TRGJ2 few TRGV4 CATWDVPYKKLF
TRGJ1/TRGJ2 few TRGV4 CATWLNYYKKLF
TRGJ1/TRGJ2 once TRGV4 CATWDRSLAPPATQNYYKKLF